What follows is one T cell receptor (beta chain) and its context. As yet, its antigen is unknown. CDR3 length: 15 residues. CDR1 and CDR2 from the germline V gene are MDHEN and SYDVKM. The V gene end was trimmed by 6 bases and the J gene end by 7 bases; junction bases not matched to a gene: 10. Assay execution took place at the deep level. Libraries were prepared by immunoSEQ multiplex PCR; TCRdb keeps only in-frame clonotypes and omits some of them. The sample has roughly 650,000 clones, approximately 97% seen once. This sample is part of a study of shared clonotypes between healthy human individuals. Study results and limitations: All-four-donor shared clonotypes had higher generation probabilities than non-shared clonotypes did.

This clonotype was obtained from a young woman in good health. Material for sequencing was naive CD4+ T cells sorted from blood. Subset: CD45RA+ positively selected. The J gene is TRBJ2-2, the V gene TRBV28; 8 nucleotides agree with TRBD1. The CDR3 reads CASRLPGTGNGELFF. The CDR3, as DNA: TGTGCCAGCAGGTTACCCGGGACAGGTAACGGGGAGCTGTTTTTT.